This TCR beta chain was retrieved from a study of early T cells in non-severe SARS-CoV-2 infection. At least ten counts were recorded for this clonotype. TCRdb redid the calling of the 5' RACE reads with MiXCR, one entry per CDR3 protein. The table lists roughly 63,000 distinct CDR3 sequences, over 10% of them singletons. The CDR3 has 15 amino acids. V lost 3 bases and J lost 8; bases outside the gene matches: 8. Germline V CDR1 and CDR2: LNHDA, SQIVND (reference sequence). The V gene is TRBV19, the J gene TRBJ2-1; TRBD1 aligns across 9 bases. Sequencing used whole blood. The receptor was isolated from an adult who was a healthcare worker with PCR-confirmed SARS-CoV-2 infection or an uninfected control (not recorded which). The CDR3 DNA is TGTGCCAGTAGTATCCCGGGACAGGGATATTATGAGCAGTTCTTC. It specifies CASSIPGQGYYEQFF.